This T cell receptor (beta chain) was sequenced in a study of T-cell reconstitution after alpha-beta-depleted transplantation in children. This clonotype showed up many times. It was with unique molecular identifiers that the TCRbeta library was prepared. TCRdb re-called the PCR reads through MiXCR, storing one row per CDR3 protein. The top ten clones hold approximately 3.8% of a sample with 350,000 to 450,000 distinct CDR3 sequences, roughly 21% of them seen once. The receptor was isolated from a human donor who donated a stem cell graft to a child with acute myeloid leukemia. The sample was PBMCs from the stem cell graft donor, taken from the stem cell graft.

The CDR3 here is CSVPGLEEITQYF. The CDR3 DNA is TGCAGCGTTCCGGGACTAGAAGAGATTACCCAGTACTTC. The V call is TRBV29-1, the J call TRBJ2-5, with TRBD2 identical over 8 bases. Trimming removed 5 bases from V and 8 bases from J; junction bases left unmatched: 10. The length of the CDR3 is 13 residues. The germline V gene encodes CDR1 SQVTM and CDR2 ANQGSEA.